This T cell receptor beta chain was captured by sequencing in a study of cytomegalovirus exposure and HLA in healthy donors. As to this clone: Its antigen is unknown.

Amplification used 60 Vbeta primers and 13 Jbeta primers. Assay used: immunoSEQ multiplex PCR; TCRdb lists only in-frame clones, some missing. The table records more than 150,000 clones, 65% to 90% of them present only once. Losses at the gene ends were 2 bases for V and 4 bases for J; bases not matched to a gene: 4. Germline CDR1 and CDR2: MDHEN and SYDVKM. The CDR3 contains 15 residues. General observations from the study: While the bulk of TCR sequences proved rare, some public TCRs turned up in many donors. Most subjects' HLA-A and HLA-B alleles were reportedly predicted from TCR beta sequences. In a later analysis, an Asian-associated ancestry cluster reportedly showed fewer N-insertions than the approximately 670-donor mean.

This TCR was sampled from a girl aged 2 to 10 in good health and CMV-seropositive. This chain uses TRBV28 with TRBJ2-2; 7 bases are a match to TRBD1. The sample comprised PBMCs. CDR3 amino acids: CASSLATGRTGELFF. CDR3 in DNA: TGTGCCAGCAGTTTAGCGACAGGGCGCACCGGGGAGCTGTTTTTT.